The subject of this entry is one T cell receptor beta chain. The data derive from a study of blood T cell repertoires in COVID-19. Overall study context: Samples representing acute and convalescent COVID-19 were sourced from the United States, Italy and Spain. Nucleic acid was either cDNA or gDNA, and it came from T cells, B-cell-depleted T cells, or PBMCs.

How the authors handled the data: By means of reference gene primer amplification, nucleated cell counts were estimated. Clones were sequenced by immunoSEQ multiplex PCR, and TCRdb holds only the in-frame ones, with some missing. V and J calls and clone size are those listed in that table; D and trimming were worked out from the DNA. The table shows 250,000 or so clones, with about 90% occurring only once. With 3 bases clipped from V and 5 bases from J, the junction kept 10 bases outside the gene matches. The CDR3 contains 16 residues. Germline values: CDR1 MDHEN, CDR2 SYDVKM. The TCR comes from a man in his 60s with acute or convalescent COVID-19. The chain joins TRBV28 to TRBJ1-2; TRBD1 matches 9 bases. The sample taken for sequencing was peripheral blood. The CDR3 spells CASSFFQQGARYGYTF. As DNA, the CDR3 is TGTGCCAGCAGTTTCTTCCAACAGGGGGCTAGGTATGGCTACACCTTC.